This entry lists 3 T cell receptor beta chains sequenced from one sample in a study of T cell responses to AZD1222 COVID-19 vaccine. Measured with immunoSEQ multiplex PCR; TCRdb has only the in-frame clones, and not every one. The table has 100,000 to 150,000 clones, approximately 89% seen once. This material consisted of peripheral blood, taken on day 0 of AZD1222 vaccination. The receptors come from an adult in good health.

This clone was detected only a few times. V gene TRBV3-1 (or the pseudogene TRBV3-2) combines with J gene TRBJ1-5; D is perhaps TRBD1 (6 bases). The CDR3 is 14 amino acids. With 1 base removed from V and 4 bases from J, the gap between germline ends came to 8 bases. CDR1 and CDR2 from the germline V gene are LGHDT and YNNKEL (reference sequence). The CDR3 spells CASSQGTANQPQHF. CDR3 nucleotides: TGTGCCAGCAGCCAAGGGACAGCTAATCAGCCCCAGCATTTT.

The count of this clone is one. The chain has TRBV6-5 and TRBJ2-1; 9 bases match TRBD2. Trimming cost V 5 bases and J 7 bases; bases outside gene matches: 9. The CDR3 runs to 15 residues. Germline-derived CDR1 and CDR2 are MNHEY and SVGAGI. CDR3 amino acids: CASSPTRLAGNEQFF. The CDR3 nucleotides read TGTGCCAGCAGTCCCACAAGGCTAGCGGGAAATGAGCAGTTCTTC.

The CDR3, as DNA: TGTGCCACCCTCGGGGGGAACTCTCGCGGCGAGCAGTACTTC. Amino acid sequence: CATLGGNSRGEQYF. V gene TRBV7-9 combines with J gene TRBJ2-7, with 7 nucleotides matching TRBD2. Trimming took 10 bases from V and 6 from J; bases not matched to a gene: 15. Germline V CDR1 and CDR2: SEHNR, FQNEAQ (reference sequence). This CDR3 has 14 amino acids.